Shown below are 11 T cell receptor beta chains from a single sample sequenced in a study of shared clonotypes between healthy human individuals. Using immunoSEQ multiplex PCR, the repertoire was profiled, and TCRdb retains in-frame clones only, with some absent. In the table there are millions of clones, about 95% of which are singletons. Naive CD8 cells lacked CD45RO, underwent positive selection for CCR7 and left out terminally differentiated effector memory CD45RA+ cells. Material: naive CD8+ T cells sorted from blood. These receptors were taken from a man between 18 and 35 years old in good health.

This clone was detected only a few times. The chain couples TRBV16 to TRBJ1-5; no clear D. This CDR3 comprises 12 residues. V gave up 4 bases and J gave up 7 bases, with 8 bases separating them. Germline CDR1 and CDR2: KGHSY and FQNENV. The CDR3 is CASSRSEQPQHF. The CDR3 DNA is TGTGCCAGCAGCCGTTCTGAGCAGCCCCAGCATTTT.

The chain employs TRBV25-1 and TRBJ2-7; no reliable D call. This CDR3 is 12 amino acids long. Germline V gene lookup returns CDR1 MGHDK and CDR2 SYGVNS. V was cut by 4 bases and J by 4 bases, with 8 bases left in between. This chain's CDR3 is CASSVSIYEQYF. The CDR3 DNA reads as TGTGCCAGCAGTGTCTCAATTTACGAGCAGTACTTC.

The chain couples TRBV7-8 to TRBJ2-1, with D perhaps matching TRBD2 (5 bases). The CDR3 sequence is 15 residues long. V lost 2 bases, J lost 0 bases, and 8 bases lay in between. The germline CDR1 and CDR2 sequences are SGHVS and FQNEAQ. This CDR3 is CASSLKAGSYNEQFF. CDR3 bases: TGTGCCAGCAGCTTAAAGGCGGGCTCCTACAATGAGCAGTTCTTC.

The rearrangement uses TRBV4-3 and TRBJ2-2; D gene unclear. The CDR3 has 19 amino acids. CDR1 and CDR2 from the germline V gene are LGHNA and YSLEER. The V and J ends lost 0 bases and 0 bases respectively, with 17 bases between them. The CDR3 DNA is TGCGCCAGCAGCCAAGATGGGGTTTTTATGGGGACGAACACCGGGGAGCTGTTTTTT. This codes for CASSQDGVFMGTNTGELFF.

V usage is TRBV6-6 and J usage is TRBJ2-7, with 7 bases lining up with TRBD1. CDR1 and CDR2 from the germline V gene are MNHNY and SVGAGI (reference sequence). The CDR3 is made up of 13 amino acids. Unmatched junction bases numbered 5, after V lost 7 bases and J lost 2 bases. CDR3 DNA: TGTGCCAGCAACGACAGGGACACCTACGAGCAGTACTTC. This gives the protein CASNDRDTYEQYF.

The genes are TRBV28 and TRBJ1-1; D gene ambiguous. CDR3 length: 13 amino acids. Trimming pared 3 bases from V and 11 bases from J, leaving 16 bases between. The germline CDR1 and CDR2 sequences are MDHEN and SYDVKM. CDR3 sequence reads: CASSFPEAYTAFF. CDR3 DNA sequence: TGTGCCAGCAGTTTCCCCGAGGCGTATACGGCTTTCTTT.

The chain couples TRBV11-2 to TRBJ2-1; no firm D call. This CDR3 contains 14 residues. V was cut by 5 bases and J by 0 bases, with 8 bases left in between. Per germline, CDR1 SGHAT and CDR2 FQNNGV. The CDR3 DNA reads as TGTGCCAGCAGCCCCGAGAGCTCCTACAATGAGCAGTTCTTC. It specifies CASSPESSYNEQFF.

The sample holds a few counts of this clone. The CDR3 DNA is TGTGCCAGCAGTGGACAGGGAGGTAATTCACCCCTCCACTTT. Translated, it gives CASSGQGGNSPLHF. This chain links TRBV7-9 with TRBJ1-6, with 8 bases fitting TRBD1. V shed 6 bases, J shed 6 bases, and the junction held 4 bases outside the gene matches. This CDR3 is built from 14 residues. CDR1 is SEHNR, CDR2 FQNEAQ, per germline (reference sequence).

The genes are TRBV7-6 and TRBJ2-5; 7 bases are a match to TRBD1. J gave up 5 bases and V 5 bases, and 8 bases lay outside the gene matches. The CDR3 spans 14 residues. The germline gives CDR1 SGHVS, CDR2 FNYEAQ. CDR3 amino acids: CASSLSGGQETQYF. CDR3 bases: TGTGCCAGCAGCCTATCAGGGGGTCAGGAGACCCAGTACTTC.

The chain carries TRBV10-2 and TRBJ2-2; no reliable D call. CDR1 and CDR2 from the germline V gene are WSHSY and SAAADI. V gave up 7 bases and J gave up 2 bases, with 11 bases separating them. This CDR3 spans 14 amino acids. The CDR3 here is CASIRSRNTGELFF. CDR3 nucleotide sequence: TGCGCCAGCATTCGTAGCCGAAACACCGGGGAGCTGTTTTTT.

A single count supports this clone. The chain combines TRBV19 with TRBJ1-2, with a possible D match to TRBD1 (5 bases). Germline CDR1 reads LNHDA; CDR2 reads SQIVND (reference sequence). This CDR3 region has 16 residues. V was shortened by 0 bases and J by 7 bases, with 18 bases between the two germline ends. CDR3: CASSIDTGYDARGYTF. The CDR3, as DNA: TGTGCCAGTAGTATAGATACAGGCTACGACGCGCGTGGCTACACCTTC.